Reported below is one TCR beta chain. No antigen is known for it. At one end, the junction sequence differs from germline, possibly due to a read error. PCR primers comprised 60 Vbeta and 13 Jbeta primers. Original processing methods: As a later analysis found, there were 80 million to 90 million unique TCR beta chains, of which roughly 11 million were shared. Libraries were prepared by immunoSEQ multiplex PCR; TCRdb keeps only in-frame clonotypes and omits some of them. The V and J calls and clone size were taken over from that table, and D and trimming were inferred from the DNA. The sample data list about 55,000 clones. The data derive from a study of cytomegalovirus exposure and HLA in healthy donors. Study conclusions and caveats: An ancestry cluster, one associated with Asian ancestry, reportedly showed fewer N-insertions than the approximately 720-donor mean in a later analysis.

The TCR comes from a man between 45 and 60 years old in good health and CMV-seropositive. The specimen sequenced was PBMCs.

The CDR3 loop reads CASRLDRGPCYTF. The CDR3, as DNA: TGTGCCAGCAGATTAGACAGGGGACCCTGCTACACCTTC. This chain uses TRBV13 with TRBJ1-2; TRBD1 matches at 8 bases. Germline V CDR1 and CDR2: PRHDT, FYEKMQ (reference sequence). This CDR3 comprises 13 residues.